This T cell receptor beta chain was captured in a study of T cells in localized non-small cell lung cancer. Trimming took 2 bases from V and 4 from J, leaving 14 bases between them. Germline V gives CDR1 SGHNT, CDR2 YYREEE (reference sequence). The CDR3 is 15 amino acids. Sequencing was performed with immunoSEQ multiplex PCR; in TCRdb, only in-frame clones are kept and a portion is missing. Counted here are approximately 80,000 clones, approximately 80% occurring once; the ten biggest clones make up roughly 9%. The material sequenced was peripheral blood, taken before any cancer treatment. This TCR was sampled from a female donor at least 60 years old with stage I lung adenocarcinoma. This chain connects TRBV5-4 to TRBJ2-3; D is unclear. DNA for the CDR3: TGTGCCAGCAGCTTTCCGGGTGGTCGGGCAGATACGCAGTATTTT. Its translation is CASSFPGGRADTQYF.